This TCR beta chain was sequenced for a study of blood T cells in healthy people across ages. Together with a sample-barcoded 5' primer, a J-beta primer mix was included in a second PCR lasting roughly 7 to 11 cycles. A minimum of 2.5 million CDR3-containing paired-end reads was obtained for each sample. TCRdb redid the calling of the 5' RACE reads with MiXCR, one entry per CDR3 protein. This sample yields some 670,000 distinct CDR3 sequences, of which 52% are seen a single time; approximately 13% belongs to the top ten. The study's findings and limits: Higher diversity and more naive CD4+ cells were features of long-lived donors, compared to aged donors. Bulk PBMC profiling left naive and antigen-experienced comparisons inconclusive.

The study recruited healthy Caucasian donors from Russia who were aged about 6 to 90. CDR1 and CDR2 from the germline V gene are MNHNY and SVGAGI (reference sequence). The CDR3 runs to 14 residues. The V and J ends lost 6 bases and 5 bases, in that order; junction bases with no gene match: 7. As to this clonotype: Its antigen remains unidentified.

The sample consisted of blood. The origin of this receptor is an elderly woman in good health. This chain connects TRBV6-6 to TRBJ1-5; 7 bases are shared with TRBD1. The CDR3 loop reads CASRDTGVDQPQHF. The CDR3 DNA reads as TGTGCCAGCAGGGATACAGGGGTCGATCAGCCCCAGCATTTT.